This TCR beta chain came from a study of early T cells in non-severe SARS-CoV-2 infection. Turning to the study itself: Sequenced material consisted of bulk RNA (from unsorted whole blood), and chains were unpaired. Study-wide findings and caveats: Clonotype matching in VDJdb favored anti-spike CD8 responses and did not capture private and CD4 specificities.

With 4 bases removed from V and 6 bases from J, the gap between germline ends came to 15 bases. The CDR3 length is 14 residues. Germline CDR1 is LGHNA and CDR2 is YSLEER. This clonotype was counted a few times. What it binds is unknown. Researchers tagged individual cDNA molecules with unique molecular identifiers. TCRdb fed the 5' RACE reads into MiXCR, producing one record per CDR3 protein. The table lists 50,000 to 65,000 distinct CDR3 sequences, less than 20% of them singletons. The receptor was isolated from an adult who was a healthcare worker with PCR-confirmed SARS-CoV-2 infection or an uninfected control (not recorded which). The J gene is TRBJ1-2, the V gene TRBV4-3; possibly TRBD1 for D (6 bases). The sample consisted of whole blood, taken at baseline. The CDR3 DNA reads as TGCGCCAGCAGCCGGAATACAGGGCGCAATGGCTACACCTTC. This encodes CASSRNTGRNGYTF.